Each of the 14 T cell receptor beta chains below was sequenced from the same sample in a study of OX40 agonist ivuxolimab in advanced cancers. Sequencing was performed with immunoSEQ multiplex PCR; in TCRdb, only in-frame clones are kept and a portion is missing. The sample includes more than 45,000 clones, 94% seen only once; the top ten take 10% to 15%. Source: CD4+ or CD8+ T cells sorted from blood, taken in a trial of the OX40 agonist ivuxolimab. The receptors here all came from an adult with an advanced solid tumor such as melanoma, head and neck, liver or kidney cancer.

This rearrangement joins TRBV28 to TRBJ2-7; D not resolved. The germline V gene encodes CDR1 MDHEN and CDR2 SYDVKM. Between the trimmed V and J ends, which lost 3 bases and 3 bases, there was a span of 15 bases. This CDR3 is 15 amino acids long. CDR3 DNA sequence: TGTGCCAGCAGTTTGGTGGCAGGAGCCTACTACGAGCAGTACTTC. It codes for CASSLVAGAYYEQYF. Filled out from reference TRBV28 and TRBJ2-7, the complete variable domain reads DVKVTQSSRYLVKRTGEKVFLECVQDMDHENMFWYRQDPGLGLRLIYFSYDVKMKEKGDIPEGYSVSREKKERFSLILESASTNQTSMYLCASSLVAGAYYEQYFGPGTRLTVT.

The chain combines TRBV4-3 with TRBJ2-5; D not certain. This CDR3 is 14 amino acids long. Trimming cost V 0 bases and J 4 bases, with 9 bases left between them. Looked up from germline, CDR1 is LGHNA and CDR2 is YSLEER. CDR3 loop: CASSQDLIRETQYF. CDR3 coding DNA: TGCGCCAGCAGCCAAGATCTGATCAGAGAGACCCAGTACTTC.

The chain has TRBV4-3 and TRBJ2-1, with D uncertain. V gave up 4 bases and J gave up 9 bases, with 13 bases separating them. Germline assignment: CDR1 LGHNA and CDR2 YSLEER. The CDR3 is made up of 13 amino acids. For the CDR3, the DNA is TGCGCCAGCAGCCCTAAAGTATGGGGTGAGCAGTTCTTC. Protein sequence: CASSPKVWGEQFF.

The chain recombines TRBV7-2 with TRBJ2-7; 7 nucleotides agree with TRBD1. The CDR3 length is 14 residues. The germline gives CDR1 SGHTA, CDR2 FQGNSA. The trim removed 4 bases at V and 6 bases at J, leaving 9 bases unmatched. The CDR3 loop is CASSSLTGAPEQYF. In nucleotides, the CDR3 is TGTGCCAGCAGCTCTTTAACAGGGGCCCCCGAGCAGTACTTC.

The V call is TRBV4-1, the J call TRBJ2-2; no definite D call. CDR1 MGHRA and CDR2 YSYEKL come from the germline V gene. There are 13 residues in the CDR3. V was clipped by 0 bases and J by 1 base, with 0 bases between them. The CDR3 reads CASSQENTGELFF. In nucleotides, the CDR3 is TGCGCCAGCAGCCAAGAGAACACCGGGGAGCTGTTTTTT.

The genes are TRBV28 and TRBJ2-7; D call uncertain. CDR3 size: 14 residues. The germline gives CDR1 MDHEN, CDR2 SYDVKM. V lost 3 bases to trimming and J lost 2 bases, with 11 bases between them. This CDR3 is CASSLRLETYEQYF. As DNA, the CDR3 is TGTGCCAGCAGTTTGCGCCTAGAAACCTACGAGCAGTACTTC.

The chain links TRBV11-2 to TRBJ1-1, with D hard to call. From germline, CDR1 is SGHAT and CDR2 FQNNGV. The CDR3 spans 14 residues. V was cut by 5 bases and J by 1 base, with 11 bases left in between. The CDR3 nucleotides read TGTGCCAGCAGCAGCGGCGGGAGGAACACTGAAGCTTTCTTT. Protein: CASSSGGRNTEAFF.

In its sample, this clone was seen a few times. The chain uses TRBV28 and TRBJ1-1; 9 nucleotides align to TRBD1. Germline V CDR1 and CDR2: MDHEN, SYDVKM. The CDR3 extends over 15 amino acids. V was clipped by 6 bases and J by 4 bases; unmatched bases: 9. CDR3 DNA: TGTGCCAGCAGCCTACCCCGGGACAGGGTCACTGAAGCTTTCTTT. Amino acid sequence: CASSLPRDRVTEAFF.

V is TRBV9 and J is TRBJ2-5, with unresolved D. V was shortened by 4 bases and J by 5 bases, with 12 bases between the two germline ends. The germline V gene encodes CDR1 SGDLS and CDR2 YYNGEE. The CDR3 is made up of 13 amino acids. The CDR3 coding sequence is TGTGCCAGCAGCCCCCCCCGGTCGGAGACCCAGTACTTC. This gives the protein CASSPPRSETQYF.

This rearrangement joins TRBV6-5 to TRBJ2-3; TRBD2 matches 9 bases. Trimming took 6 bases from V and 4 from J; bases not matched to a gene: 5. Germline assignment: CDR1 MNHEY and CDR2 SVGAGI. This CDR3 is 14 amino acids long. CDR3 sequence (DNA): TGTGCCAGCAGGAGCGGGAGGTCCGCAGATACGCAGTATTTT. Amino acids: CASRSGRSADTQYF.

This chain joins TRBV4-3 and TRBJ2-7; TRBD1 aligns across 8 bases. J lost 0 bases, V lost 1 base, and 2 bases had no gene match. There are 15 residues in the CDR3. Germline values: CDR1 LGHNA, CDR2 YSLEER. The CDR3 DNA sequence: TGCGCCAGCAGCCAAGGGACAGGGCCCTCCTACGAGCAGTACTTC. Amino acids: CASSQGTGPSYEQYF.

This clone was observed a single time. The rearrangement links TRBV28 to TRBJ2-1; a possible D gene is TRBD1 (6 bases). V lost 2 bases to trimming and J lost 8 bases, with 16 bases between them. The CDR3 sequence is 15 residues long. CDR1 is MDHEN and CDR2 is SYDVKM in the germline V gene. The CDR3: CASSLGRGAFYEQFF. The CDR3 coding sequence is TGTGCCAGCAGTTTAGGCAGGGGAGCTTTCTATGAGCAGTTCTTC.

The V and J genes are TRBV30 and TRBJ1-5; D call uncertain. The CDR3 sequence is 15 residues long. From germline, CDR1 is GTSNPN and CDR2 SVGIG (reference sequence). V shed 1 base and J shed 0 bases, with 10 bases lying between them. The CDR3 DNA reads as TGTGCCTGGAGTGACGGTCCGTATAGCAATCAGCCCCAGCATTTT. Translation gives CAWSDGPYSNQPQHF.

The J gene is TRBJ2-3, the V gene TRBV7-2, with D unresolved. This CDR3 is 13 amino acids long. V shed 7 bases and J shed 4 bases, with 12 bases lying between them. Germline CDR1 and CDR2: SGHTA and FQGNSA. The CDR3 loop is CASTPSLSDTQYF. In DNA, the CDR3 is TGTGCCAGCACCCCTTCCTTGTCAGATACGCAGTATTTT.